This is a list of T cell receptor beta chains from one sample in a study of T cells in Graves' hyperthyroidism and ophthalmopathy. TCRdb re-analysed the multiplex PCR reads in MiXCR, keeping a single row per CDR3 protein. The data hold around 580,000 distinct CDR3 sequences, with roughly a sixth observed a single time. Input material: blood. These receptors originate from a young woman with Graves' hyperthyroidism. Both conserved end residues are part of each CDR3. A D gene is named only where the DNA matches it firmly. Clone size appears in some rows only: once, few, many, or a class for an expanded clone.

V gene	J gene	clone size	D gene	CDR3 DNA	CDR3 protein
TRBV20-1	TRBJ2-7	many	TRBD2	TGCAGTGTGGGGGAGCGGGAGACTTACGAGCAGTACTTC	CSVGERETYEQYF
TRBV29-1	TRBJ2-1	NA	TRBD2	TGCAGCGCTACTGCCCTAGCGGGGGGGCGGAATGAGCAGTTCTTC	CSATALAGGRNEQFF
TRBV6-2/TRBV6-3	TRBJ1-5	few	TRBD1	TGTGCCAGCAGTTACCCGGGACAGGGGGCTTATAGCAATCAGCCCCAGCATTTT	CASSYPGQGAYSNQPQHF
TRBV28	TRBJ1-6	NA	TRBD1	TGTGCCAGCAGTTCACCCCACAGGGGCAATTCACCCCTCCACTTT	CASSSPHRGNSPLHF
TRBV29-1	TRBJ2-1	many	TRBD1	TGCAGCGTGCGTCCGGGACAGATATACAATGAGCAGTTCTTC	CSVRPGQIYNEQFF
TRBV4-1	TRBJ2-3	few	NA	TGCGCCAGCAGCGGGAGACCGGATACGCAGTATTTT	CASSGRPDTQYF
TRBV27	TRBJ1-2	NA	TRBD1	TGTGCCAGCAGTCCATCTTACAGGGGTGGCTATGGCTACACCTTC	CASSPSYRGGYGYTF
TRBV7-2	TRBJ2-7	many	NA	TGTGCCAGCTCCCTGGTTGTGTTCGTCGAGCAGTACTTC	CASSLVVFVEQYF
TRBV6-2/TRBV6-3	TRBJ2-6	NA	NA	TGTGCCAGCAGTTACTCACGGCTAAGAATCCTCTCTGGGGCCAACGTCCTGACTTTC	CASSYSRLRILSGANVLTF
TRBV15	TRBJ2-3	many	NA	TGTGCCACCAGCAGAGAGGGGGGACCGACAGATACGCAGTATTTT	CATSREGGPTDTQYF
TRBV18	TRBJ1-6	many	NA	TGTGCCAGCTCACGTACGGAAGGGGACAATTCACCCCTCCACTTT	CASSRTEGDNSPLHF
TRBV6-5	TRBJ2-7	NA	TRBD2	TGTGCCAGCAGTTACTCCCCAGCGGGGGCCCCCTACGAGCAGTACTTC	CASSYSPAGAPYEQYF
TRBV19	TRBJ2-5	few	NA	TGTGCCAGTACTGACCAAGAGACCCAGTACTTC	CASTDQETQYF
TRBV19	TRBJ1-3	NA	NA	TGTGCCAGTTCCCCAGGGAGGGCTGGAAACACCATATATTTT	CASSPGRAGNTIYF
TRBV28	TRBJ1-2	NA	NA	TGTGCCAGCAGTTCACGATTGGGTGGCTACACCTTC	CASSSRLGGYTF
TRBV6-2/TRBV6-3	TRBJ2-1	many	NA	TGTGCCAGCAGTTACTCCGCCGGGTTTTATGAGCAGTTCTTC	CASSYSAGFYEQFF
TRBV20-1	TRBJ2-3	many	NA	TGCAGTGCAATGGGGGGGCCTGCAGATACGCAGTATTTT	CSAMGGPADTQYF
TRBV18	TRBJ2-2	NA	NA	TGTGCCAGCTCGCCCCAGGTCCCCTCGAACACCGGGGAGCTGTTTTTT	CASSPQVPSNTGELFF
TRBV7-2	TRBJ2-3	many	TRBD2	TGTGCCAGCAGCCCGCGGGGACTAGCGGGAGCTGGAACCACAGATACGCAGTATTTT	CASSPRGLAGAGTTDTQYF
TRBV7-2	TRBJ2-3	few	TRBD2	TGTGCCAGCAGCTTAGTTTTCGTTGGACCAGCGGGAGGGAGCACAGATACGCAGTATTTT	CASSLVFVGPAGGSTDTQYF
TRBV7-9	TRBJ2-7	few	NA	TGTGCCAGCAGCTCCAATGGGGGGCGCGGGGAGCAGTACTTC	CASSSNGGRGEQYF
TRBV2	TRBJ2-1	many	NA	TGTGCCAGCAGGGAGGGTCCCGGACAGTTCTTC	CASREGPGQFF
TRBV5-1	TRBJ2-1	few	TRBD1	TGCGCCAGCAGCTTGGGGAAGGGGGCCGGCAATGAGCAGTTCTTC	CASSLGKGAGNEQFF
TRBV5-4	TRBJ2-1	many	NA	TGTGCCAGCAGGTCTCTAGATCGCTCCTACAATGAGCAGTTCTTC	CASRSLDRSYNEQFF